The 12 T cell receptor beta chains below come from one sample, sequenced in a study of beta chain features in type 1 diabetes. Study-wide results and caveats: A moderate, significant TCRB CDR3 shortening appeared in type 1 diabetes across four CD4+ subsets.

Their antigens remain unidentified. Since all of the isolated RNA was reverse transcribed, expressed TCRB transcripts were what got sequenced. The table came from immunoSEQ multiplex PCR; TCRdb's copy has only in-frame clones and leaves some out. Among 150,000 to 200,000 clones, 50% to 70% were seen once, and the ten largest hold roughly 0.089%. Sequencing was done on a sample of naive CD4+ T cells from blood. The source is a man aged 25 to 40 with type 1 diabetes.

The chain links TRBV5-1 to TRBJ2-5; D not resolved. The CDR3 has 13 residues. From germline, CDR1 is SGHRS and CDR2 YFSETQ. Trimming removed 3 bases at V and 5 bases at J, with 11 bases between. The CDR3 DNA reads as TGCGCCAGCAGCTCCCCGGACCGGGAGACCCAGTACTTC. Its translation: CASSSPDRETQYF.

The chain has TRBV18 and TRBJ2-6; the match to TRBD1 covers 10 bases. V shed 3 bases and J 0 bases; nucleotides not matched to a gene: 2. This CDR3 spans 17 amino acids. The germline V gene encodes CDR1 KGHSH and CDR2 LQKENI. The CDR3 DNA is TGTGCCAGCTCACCGGGACAGGGGTCCTCTGGGGCCAACGTCCTGACTTTC. This gives the protein CASSPGQGSSGANVLTF. The full variable domain, with the rest looked up from reference TRBV18 and TRBJ2-6, is NAGVMQNPRHLVRRRGQEARLRCSPMKGHSHVYWYRQLPEEGLKFMVYLQKENIIDESGMPKERFSAEFPKEGPSILRIQQVVRGDSAAYFCASSPGQGSSGANVLTFGAGSRLTVL.

The gene calls are TRBV29-1 and TRBJ1-1, with a possible D match to TRBD1 (6 bases). Germline values: CDR1 SQVTM, CDR2 ANQGSEA. The CDR3 sequence is 13 residues long. The V end lost 1 base, the J end lost 5 bases, and 11 bases lay between the germline ends. As DNA, the CDR3 is TGCAGCGTTGAAGTCAGGGGAGGAACTGAAGCTTTCTTT. This codes for CSVEVRGGTEAFF.

This clone was observed a handful of times. The V call is TRBV30, the J call TRBJ1-2, with D unresolved. From germline, CDR1 is GTSNPN and CDR2 SVGIG (reference sequence). This CDR3 is built from 12 residues. Trimming pared 7 bases from V and 8 bases from J, leaving 17 bases between. The CDR3 protein is CALSDGAEGYTF. The CDR3 DNA reads TGTGCCTTATCTGACGGTGCTGAGGGCTACACCTTC.

The rearrangement links TRBV5-1 to TRBJ1-1; 9 bases agree with TRBD1. There are 13 residues in the CDR3. Germline assignment: CDR1 SGHRS and CDR2 YFSETQ. Germline trimming cut 3 bases from V and 3 bases from J; bases unmatched to any gene: 0. DNA for the CDR3: TGCGCCAGCAGCTGGGACAGGGACACTGAAGCTTTCTTT. This sequence encodes CASSWDRDTEAFF.

The V and J genes are TRBV4-3 and TRBJ2-4; 7 bases agree with TRBD2. The V and J ends lost 2 bases and 7 bases, in that order; junction bases with no gene match: 8. This CDR3 region has 15 residues. CDR1 is LGHNA and CDR2 is YSLEER in the germline V gene. The CDR3 DNA reads as TGCGCCAGCAGCCAAAGCCCGCAGGGAGGGAACATTCAGTACTTC. Protein sequence: CASSQSPQGGNIQYF.

This clone was counted between two and nine times. This rearrangement joins TRBV6-6 to TRBJ2-1; 8 bases align to TRBD1. Trimming cost V 6 bases and J 5 bases; bases outside gene matches: 9. CDR1 is MNHNY, CDR2 SVGAGI, per germline (reference sequence). The CDR3 is 15 residues long. The CDR3, as DNA: TGTGCCAGCAGCCTATACCGGGACAGGAACAATGAGCAGTTCTTC. It is translated as CASSLYRDRNNEQFF.

J is TRBJ2-5 and V is TRBV10-3; 9 bases line up with TRBD2. The length of the CDR3 is 16 residues. V was pared by 4 bases and J by 2 bases, with 8 bases of the junction left unmatched. Germline V lookup: CDR1 ENHRY, CDR2 SYGVKD. The CDR3 nucleotides are TGTGCCATCAGTGGGGCTAGCGGGGCGCCGCAAGAGACCCAGTACTTC. Its translation is CAISGASGAPQETQYF.

The chain employs TRBV28 and TRBJ2-3, with D possibly matching TRBD2 (5 bases). CDR1 is MDHEN and CDR2 is SYDVKM in the germline V gene. The CDR3 runs to 13 residues. Trimming removed 7 bases at V and 6 bases at J, with 14 bases between. The CDR3 bases are TGTGCCAGCACATCCCCTAGCTTGGATACGCAGTATTTT. Amino acid sequence: CASTSPSLDTQYF.

The J gene is TRBJ1-2, the V gene TRBV13; D is unresolved. Germline-derived CDR1 and CDR2 are PRHDT and FYEKMQ (reference sequence). CDR3 size: 12 residues. V lost 0 bases and J 7 bases, leaving 6 bases between the germline ends. This chain's CDR3 is CASSLGGRGYTF. DNA of the CDR3: TGTGCCAGCAGCTTAGGCGGGCGTGGCTACACCTTC.

The gene calls are TRBV29-1 and TRBJ1-2, with D perhaps matching TRBD1 (5 bases). The V end was cut by 7 bases, the J end by 0 bases, with 15 bases between. Per germline, CDR1 SQVTM and CDR2 ANQGSEA. This CDR3 spans 14 amino acids. The CDR3 region has the DNA TGCAGCGCGGCCCGGGACGGTTCTAACTATGGCTACACCTTC. Translation: CSAARDGSNYGYTF.

This clone was counted once. The chain uses TRBV19 and TRBJ2-7; D ambiguous. The ends were cut back, 7 bases at V and 1 base at J, with 11 bases in the middle. Germline CDR1 LNHDA, CDR2 SQIVND (reference sequence). The CDR3 runs to 13 residues. CDR3 protein: CASTAPHSYEQYF. The CDR3 DNA sequence: TGTGCCAGTACGGCACCTCATTCCTACGAGCAGTACTTC.